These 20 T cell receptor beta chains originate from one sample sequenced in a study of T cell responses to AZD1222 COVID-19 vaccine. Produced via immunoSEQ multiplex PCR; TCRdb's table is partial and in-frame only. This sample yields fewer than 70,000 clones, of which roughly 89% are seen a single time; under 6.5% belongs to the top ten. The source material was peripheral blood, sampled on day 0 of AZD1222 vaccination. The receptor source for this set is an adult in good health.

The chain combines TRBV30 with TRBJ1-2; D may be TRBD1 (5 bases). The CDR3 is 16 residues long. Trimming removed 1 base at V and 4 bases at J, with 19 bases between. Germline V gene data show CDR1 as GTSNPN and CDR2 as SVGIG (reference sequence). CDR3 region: CAWSEGTSGKGYGYTF. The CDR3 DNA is TGTGCCTGGAGTGAGGGGACGTCTGGGAAAGGCTATGGCTACACCTTC. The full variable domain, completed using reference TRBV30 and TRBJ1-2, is SQTIHQWPATLVQPVGSPLSLECTVEGTSNPNLYWYRQAAGRGLQLLFYSVGIGQISSEVPQNLSASRPQDRQFILSSKKLLLSDSGFYLCAWSEGTSGKGYGYTFGSGTRLTVV.

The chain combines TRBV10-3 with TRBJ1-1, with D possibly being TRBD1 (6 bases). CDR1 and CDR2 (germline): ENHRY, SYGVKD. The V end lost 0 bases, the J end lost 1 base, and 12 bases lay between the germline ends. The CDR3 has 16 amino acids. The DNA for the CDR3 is TGTGCCATCAGTGAGTCCGGTCAGGGGTGGAACACTGAAGCTTTCTTT. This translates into CAISESGQGWNTEAFF.

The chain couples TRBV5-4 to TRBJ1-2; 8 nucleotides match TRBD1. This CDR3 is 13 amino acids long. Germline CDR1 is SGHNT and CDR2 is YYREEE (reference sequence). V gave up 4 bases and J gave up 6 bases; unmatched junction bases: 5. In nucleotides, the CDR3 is TGTGCCAGCAGCAGCGGACAGGGCCATGGCTACACCTTC. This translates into CASSSGQGHGYTF.

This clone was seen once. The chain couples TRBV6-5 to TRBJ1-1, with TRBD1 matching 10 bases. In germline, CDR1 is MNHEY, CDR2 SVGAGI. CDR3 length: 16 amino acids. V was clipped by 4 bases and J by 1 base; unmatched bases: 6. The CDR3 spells CASSSGTGVANTEAFF. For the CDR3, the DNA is TGTGCCAGCAGTTCCGGGACAGGGGTTGCGAACACTGAAGCTTTCTTT.

The CDR3, as DNA: TGCGCCAGCAGCGATTGGACAGGGCTGAACACTGAAGCTTTCTTT. Its protein product is CASSDWTGLNTEAFF. The gene calls are TRBV5-1 and TRBJ1-1, with 8 bases lining up with TRBD1. Trimming at V came to 4 bases and at J to 0 bases, leaving 5 bases not matched to a gene. Germline-derived CDR1 and CDR2 are SGHRS and YFSETQ. The CDR3 totals 15 residues.

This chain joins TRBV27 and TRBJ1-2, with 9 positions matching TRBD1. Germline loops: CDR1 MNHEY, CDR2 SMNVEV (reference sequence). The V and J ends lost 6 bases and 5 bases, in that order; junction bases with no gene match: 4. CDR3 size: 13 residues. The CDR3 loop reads CASRPGQGYGYTF. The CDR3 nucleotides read TGTGCCAGCAGACCGGGACAGGGTTATGGCTACACCTTC.

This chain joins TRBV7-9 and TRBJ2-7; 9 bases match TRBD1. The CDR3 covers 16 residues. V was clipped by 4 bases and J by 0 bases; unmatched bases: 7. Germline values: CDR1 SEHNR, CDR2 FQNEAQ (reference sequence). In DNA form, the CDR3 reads TGTGCCAGCAGCTCAATGGGACAGGGAATCTCCTACGAGCAGTACTTC. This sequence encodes CASSSMGQGISYEQYF.

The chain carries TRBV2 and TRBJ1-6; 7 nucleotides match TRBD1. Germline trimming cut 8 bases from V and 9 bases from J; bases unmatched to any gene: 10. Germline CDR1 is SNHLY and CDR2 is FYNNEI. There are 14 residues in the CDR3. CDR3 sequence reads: CASHSRQGGSPLHF. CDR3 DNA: TGTGCCAGCCACTCAAGACAGGGCGGTTCACCCCTCCACTTT.

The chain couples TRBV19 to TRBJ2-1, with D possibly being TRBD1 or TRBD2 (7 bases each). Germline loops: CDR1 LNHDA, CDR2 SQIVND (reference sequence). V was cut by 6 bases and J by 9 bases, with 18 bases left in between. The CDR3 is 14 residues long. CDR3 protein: CASRTGAWEGEQFF. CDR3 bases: TGTGCCAGTAGAACAGGGGCTTGGGAGGGTGAGCAGTTCTTC. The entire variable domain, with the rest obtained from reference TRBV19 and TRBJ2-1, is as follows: DGGITQSPKYLFRKEGQNVTLSCEQNLNHDAMYWYRQDPGQGLRLIYYSQIVNDFQKGDIAEGYSVSREKKESFPLTVTSAQKNPTAFYLCASRTGAWEGEQFFGPGTRLTVL.

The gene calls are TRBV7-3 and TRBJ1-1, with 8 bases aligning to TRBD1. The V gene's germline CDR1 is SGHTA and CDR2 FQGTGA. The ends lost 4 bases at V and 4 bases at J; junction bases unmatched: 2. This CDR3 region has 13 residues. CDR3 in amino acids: CASSYGQGTEAFF. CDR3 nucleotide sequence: TGTGCCAGCAGCTACGGACAGGGCACTGAAGCTTTCTTT.

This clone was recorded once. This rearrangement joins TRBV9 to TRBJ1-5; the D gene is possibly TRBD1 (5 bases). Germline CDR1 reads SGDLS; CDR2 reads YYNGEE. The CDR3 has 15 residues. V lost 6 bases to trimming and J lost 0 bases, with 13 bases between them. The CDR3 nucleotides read TGTGCCAGCACCCCAGGGTGGGGTAGCAATCAGCCCCAGCATTTT. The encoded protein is CASTPGWGSNQPQHF.

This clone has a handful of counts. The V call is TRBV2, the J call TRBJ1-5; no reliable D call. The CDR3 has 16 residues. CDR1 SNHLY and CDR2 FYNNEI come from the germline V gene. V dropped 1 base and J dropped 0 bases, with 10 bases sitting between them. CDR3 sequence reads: CASSEEGVISNQPQHF. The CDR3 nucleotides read TGTGCCAGCAGTGAAGAGGGAGTGATTAGCAATCAGCCCCAGCATTTT. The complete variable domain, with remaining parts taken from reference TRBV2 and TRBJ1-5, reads EPEVTQTPSHQVTQMGQEVILRCVPISNHLYFYWYRQILGQKVEFLVSFYNNEISEKSEIFDDQFSVERPDGSNFTLKIRSTKLEDSAMYFCASSEEGVISNQPQHFGDGTRLSIL.

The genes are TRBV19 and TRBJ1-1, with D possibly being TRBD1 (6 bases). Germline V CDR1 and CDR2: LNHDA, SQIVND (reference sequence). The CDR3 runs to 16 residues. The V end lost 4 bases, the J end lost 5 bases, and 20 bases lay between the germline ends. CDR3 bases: TGTGCCAGTAGTAACGCCCCAGGGGACTTTTTAACTGAAGCTTTCTTT. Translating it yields CASSNAPGDFLTEAFF. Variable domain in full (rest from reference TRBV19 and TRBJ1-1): DGGITQSPKYLFRKEGQNVTLSCEQNLNHDAMYWYRQDPGQGLRLIYYSQIVNDFQKGDIAEGYSVSREKKESFPLTVTSAQKNPTAFYLCASSNAPGDFLTEAFFGQGTRLTVV.

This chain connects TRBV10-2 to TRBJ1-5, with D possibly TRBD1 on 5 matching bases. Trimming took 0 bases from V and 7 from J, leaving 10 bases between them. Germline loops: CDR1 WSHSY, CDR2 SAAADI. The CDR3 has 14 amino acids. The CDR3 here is CASSESGVEQPQHF. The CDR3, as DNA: TGCGCCAGCAGTGAGTCAGGGGTGGAACAGCCCCAGCATTTT.

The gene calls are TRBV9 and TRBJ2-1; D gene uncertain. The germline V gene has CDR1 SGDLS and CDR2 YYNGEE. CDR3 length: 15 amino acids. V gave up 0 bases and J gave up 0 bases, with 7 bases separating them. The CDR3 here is CASSVDGVSYNEQFF. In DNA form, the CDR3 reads TGTGCCAGCAGCGTAGATGGGGTCTCCTACAATGAGCAGTTCTTC.

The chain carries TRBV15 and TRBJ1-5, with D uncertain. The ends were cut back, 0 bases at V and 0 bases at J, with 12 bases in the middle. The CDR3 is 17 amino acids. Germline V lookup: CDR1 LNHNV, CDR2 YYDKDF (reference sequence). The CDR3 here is CATSRDPTPYSNQPQHF. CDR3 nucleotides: TGTGCCACCAGCAGAGATCCCACCCCCTATAGCAATCAGCCCCAGCATTTT.

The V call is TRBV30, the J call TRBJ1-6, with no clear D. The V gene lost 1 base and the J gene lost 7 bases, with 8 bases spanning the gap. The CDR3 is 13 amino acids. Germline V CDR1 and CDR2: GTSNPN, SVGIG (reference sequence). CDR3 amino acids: CAWSGLNNSPLHF. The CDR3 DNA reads TGTGCCTGGAGTGGACTGAACAATTCACCCCTCCACTTT.

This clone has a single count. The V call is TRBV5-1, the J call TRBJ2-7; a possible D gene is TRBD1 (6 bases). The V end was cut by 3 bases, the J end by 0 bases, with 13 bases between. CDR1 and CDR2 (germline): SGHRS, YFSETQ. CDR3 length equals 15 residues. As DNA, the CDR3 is TGCGCCAGCAGCTCCCGGGACAAGAGCTCCTACGAGCAGTACTTC. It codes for CASSSRDKSSYEQYF.

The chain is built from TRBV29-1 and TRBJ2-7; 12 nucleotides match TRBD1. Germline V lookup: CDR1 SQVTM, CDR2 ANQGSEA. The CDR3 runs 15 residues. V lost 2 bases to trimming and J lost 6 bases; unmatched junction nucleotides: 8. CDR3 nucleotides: TGCAGCGTTGAAATGACCGGGACAGGGGGCCGCGAGCAGTACTTC. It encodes CSVEMTGTGGREQYF.

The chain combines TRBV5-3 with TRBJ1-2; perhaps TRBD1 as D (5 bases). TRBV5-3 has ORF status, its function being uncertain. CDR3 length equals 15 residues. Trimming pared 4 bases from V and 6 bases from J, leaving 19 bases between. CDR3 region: CARSHPVGGRDGYTF. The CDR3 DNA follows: TGTGCCAGAAGCCACCCCGTGGGGGGAAGGGATGGCTACACCTTC.